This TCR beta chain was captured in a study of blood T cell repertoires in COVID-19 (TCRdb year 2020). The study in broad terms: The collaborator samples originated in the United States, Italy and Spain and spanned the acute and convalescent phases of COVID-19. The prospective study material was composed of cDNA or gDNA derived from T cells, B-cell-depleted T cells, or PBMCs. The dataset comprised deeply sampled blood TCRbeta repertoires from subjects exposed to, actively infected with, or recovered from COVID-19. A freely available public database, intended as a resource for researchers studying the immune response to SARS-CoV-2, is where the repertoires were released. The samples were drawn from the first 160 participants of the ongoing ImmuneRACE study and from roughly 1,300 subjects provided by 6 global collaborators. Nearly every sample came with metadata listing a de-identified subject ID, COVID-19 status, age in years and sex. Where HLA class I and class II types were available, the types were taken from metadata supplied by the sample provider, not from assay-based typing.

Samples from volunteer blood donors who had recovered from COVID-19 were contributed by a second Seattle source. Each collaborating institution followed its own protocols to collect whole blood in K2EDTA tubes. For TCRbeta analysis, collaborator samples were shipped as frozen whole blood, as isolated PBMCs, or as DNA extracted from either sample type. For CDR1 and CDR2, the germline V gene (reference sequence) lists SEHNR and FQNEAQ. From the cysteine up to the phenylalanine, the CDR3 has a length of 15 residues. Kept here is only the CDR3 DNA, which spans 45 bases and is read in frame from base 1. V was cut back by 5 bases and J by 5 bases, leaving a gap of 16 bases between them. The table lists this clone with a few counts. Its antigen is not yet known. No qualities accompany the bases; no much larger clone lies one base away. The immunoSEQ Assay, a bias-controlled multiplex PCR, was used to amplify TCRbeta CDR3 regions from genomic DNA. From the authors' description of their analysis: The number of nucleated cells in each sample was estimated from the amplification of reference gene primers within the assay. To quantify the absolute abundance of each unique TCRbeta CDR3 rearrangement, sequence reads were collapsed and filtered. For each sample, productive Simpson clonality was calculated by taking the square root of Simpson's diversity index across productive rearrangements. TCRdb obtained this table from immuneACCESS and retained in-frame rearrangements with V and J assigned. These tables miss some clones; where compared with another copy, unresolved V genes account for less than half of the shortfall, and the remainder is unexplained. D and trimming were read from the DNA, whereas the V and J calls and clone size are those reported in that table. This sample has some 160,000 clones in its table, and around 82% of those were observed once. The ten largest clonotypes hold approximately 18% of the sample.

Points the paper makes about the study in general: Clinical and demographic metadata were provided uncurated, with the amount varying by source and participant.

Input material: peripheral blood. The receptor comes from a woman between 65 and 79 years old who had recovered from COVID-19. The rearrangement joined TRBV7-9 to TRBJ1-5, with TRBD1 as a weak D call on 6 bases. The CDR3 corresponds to CASSLFGGADQPQHF. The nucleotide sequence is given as TGTGCCAGCAGCCTATTCGGGGGGGCTGATCAGCCCCAGCATTTT.